This T cell receptor (beta chain) derives from a study of tumor-infiltrating lymphocytes in primary liver carcinoma (TCRdb year 2017). As for the study more broadly: Of the five patients (three men and two women, aged 30 to 69 years), four had hepatocellular carcinoma and one had combined HCC and intrahepatic cholangiocarcinoma. For each liver tumor, the study sampled five regions along with adjacent normal tissue and blood, and applied TCRbeta repertoire sequencing, expression microarrays and whole-exome sequencing. A total of roughly 35 specimens from 5 patients underwent TCRbeta repertoire sequencing, comprising around 25 tumor regions, 5 adjacent noncancerous liver tissues and 5 peripheral blood samples. Samples yielded roughly 3.65 to 7.5 million productive TCRbeta reads; read depth did not differ significantly between tissue types. To link TCRbeta repertoire diversity with the local molecular phenotype, the roughly 26 tumor region samples were profiled using Agilent mRNA microarrays. Repertoires from technical replicates were highly reproducible, with mean shared-clone rates roughly 0.89 and correlation coefficients above 0.98. The tumors of the five patients were staged as T1-T3 N0M0, with maximum diameters ranging from roughly 4 to 11 cm.

Study-wide conclusions, independent of this receptor: With just four to six patients in the study, the authors point out that the findings should be validated in a larger study. Only the TCR beta chain was sequenced, which likely underestimates true repertoire diversity because unpaired alpha chains were not captured. Repertoire overlap was higher between tumor regions (mean around 36%) than tumor-adjacent (approximately 17%) or tumor-blood (14%) pairs, consistent with antigen-driven expansion. Compared with blood, tumors had a significantly larger share of the repertoire taken up by the top 250 clones (p = 0.039). Comparison of CD4+ and CD8+ T cell repertoires was precluded by the use of bulk unsorted samples. Only about 7.5-25% of top clones were present in all five regions of a tumor, suggesting spatial heterogeneity of tumor-infiltrating T cells.

From cysteine to phenylalanine, the CDR3 is 14 amino acids long. Only CDR3 DNA is held: 42 bases, read in frame from base 1. The V and J ends are trimmed by 4 bases and 7 bases, leaving 17 bases between them. Taken from the germline V gene, the CDR1 and CDR2 loops are SQVTM and ANQGSEA. A constant-region primer and ProtoScript II reverse transcriptase were used to reverse-transcribe TCRbeta-specific cDNA from 500 ng total RNA. Three nested multiplex PCR rounds, following a slightly modified ARM-PCR procedure, were used to build the TCRbeta libraries. Each of the first two PCR rounds ran for nine to ten cycles and used multiplex TRBV1-TRBV30 forward primers together with a Cbeta reverse primer. Sample barcodes and Illumina adapters were added in a final 25-cycle PCR using Deep VentR polymerase. Before sequencing, amplicons of 200-500 bp were gel-purified using a QIAquick gel extraction kit. An Illumina HiSeq 2500 was used to sequence the TCRbeta amplicons with 250-bp paired-end reads. The original methods were these. Reads were quality-trimmed with Trimmomatic v0.33, and paired reads were merged with FLASH v1.2.11 to recover full CDR3 sequences. MiGEC v1.2.1b assigned V, D and J germline segments to the rearranged TCRbeta sequences. Clonotype statistics, along with Shannon-Wiener diversity indices, were calculated using VDJtools v1.0.0. Except for diversity analysis, only the 250 most abundant clonotypes of each sample were used in subsequent analyses to reduce sampling bias. The raw public data were reprocessed by TCRdb itself: fastp quality trimming at Q25, MiXCR clonotype calling, in-frame beta chains only. A single entry per CDR3 protein holds the most common genes and DNA from its merged rows. V and J calls and clone size were set by TCRdb, not the authors. The sample table lists under 45,000 distinct CDR3 sequences, 73% of them with a count of one. Jointly, the top ten make up about 18% of the sample.

Total RNA and DNA were co-extracted from about 20-30 mg of bulk tissue with the AllPrep DNA/RNA mini kit, without cell sorting. Surgical resection was performed in China between late 2015 and March 2016 on about 5 patients with histopathologically diagnosed primary liver carcinoma. Chronic HBV infection was present in the patients, and the patients were treatment-naive at sampling. Each tumor was sampled at five spatially separated regions: the superior, inferior, left-lateral and right-lateral poles and the tumor centre. Histology showed that every tumor sample contained more than 75% viable tumor cells. Fresh tumor and adjacent tissue pieces were bisected, with one half stored in RNAlater at -80 degrees C and the other half sent for histology. Points on this clonotype: The clone's antigen remains unknown. No qualities accompany the bases; no much larger clone lies one base away.

Sequences were obtained from liver tumor tissue from sampling region 2. The cell subset or site tag for this specimen amounts to: tumor region T2, inferior pole. The sequence links TRBV29-1 to TRBJ2-1; no confident D gene assignment can be made. The clonotype originates from a man between 40 and 49 years old with primary liver carcinoma and hepatitis B virus infection. The base sequence is TGCAGCGTTGTCCTCGGTGAAACCTTTAATGAGCAGTTCTTC. Protein translation: CSVVLGETFNEQFF.